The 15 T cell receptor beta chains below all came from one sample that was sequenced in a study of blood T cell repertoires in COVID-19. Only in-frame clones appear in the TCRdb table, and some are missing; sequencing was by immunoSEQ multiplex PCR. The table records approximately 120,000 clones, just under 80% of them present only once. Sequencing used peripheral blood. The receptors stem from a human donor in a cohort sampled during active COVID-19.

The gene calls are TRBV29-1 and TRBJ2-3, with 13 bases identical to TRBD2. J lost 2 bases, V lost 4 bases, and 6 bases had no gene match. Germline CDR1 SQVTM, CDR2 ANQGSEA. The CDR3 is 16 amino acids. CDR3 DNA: TGCAGCGTTGTTTCGACTAGCGGGGGGCCCACAGATACGCAGTATTTT. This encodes CSVVSTSGGPTDTQYF.

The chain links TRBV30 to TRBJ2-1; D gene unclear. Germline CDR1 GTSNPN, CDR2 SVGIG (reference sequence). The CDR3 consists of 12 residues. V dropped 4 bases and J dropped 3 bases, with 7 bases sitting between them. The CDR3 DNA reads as TGTGCCTGGACAGGCTACTACAATGAGCAGTTCTTC. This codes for CAWTGYYNEQFF.

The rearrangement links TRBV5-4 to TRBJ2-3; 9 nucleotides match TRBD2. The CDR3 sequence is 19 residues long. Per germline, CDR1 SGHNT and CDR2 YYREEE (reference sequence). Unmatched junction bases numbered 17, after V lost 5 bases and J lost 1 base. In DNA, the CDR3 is TGTGCCAGCAGTTCTCAATCAGCGACTAGCGGCAGTGGCACAGATACGCAGTATTTT. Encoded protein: CASSSQSATSGSGTDTQYF.

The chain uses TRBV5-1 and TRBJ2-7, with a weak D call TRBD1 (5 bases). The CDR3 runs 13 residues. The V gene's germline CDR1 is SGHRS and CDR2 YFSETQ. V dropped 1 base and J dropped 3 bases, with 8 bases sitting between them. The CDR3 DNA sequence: TGCGCCAGCAGCTTGATGACAGTCTACGAGCAGTACTTC. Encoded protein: CASSLMTVYEQYF.

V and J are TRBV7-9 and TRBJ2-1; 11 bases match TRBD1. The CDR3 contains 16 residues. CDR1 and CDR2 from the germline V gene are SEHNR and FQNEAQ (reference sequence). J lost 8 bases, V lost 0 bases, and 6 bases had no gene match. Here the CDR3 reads CASSLAGQGDEDEQFF. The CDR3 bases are TGTGCCAGCAGCTTAGCGGGACAGGGGGACGAGGATGAGCAGTTCTTC.

The CDR3 is CASSRGQGRETQYF. CDR3 coding DNA: TGTGCCAGCAGCCGGGGACAGGGTCGTGAGACCCAGTACTTC. The chain uses TRBV6-5 and TRBJ2-5; 9 nucleotides match TRBD1. Germline trimming cut 6 bases from V and 5 bases from J; bases unmatched to any gene: 7. CDR1 and CDR2 from the germline V gene are MNHEY and SVGAGI. The CDR3 contains 14 residues.

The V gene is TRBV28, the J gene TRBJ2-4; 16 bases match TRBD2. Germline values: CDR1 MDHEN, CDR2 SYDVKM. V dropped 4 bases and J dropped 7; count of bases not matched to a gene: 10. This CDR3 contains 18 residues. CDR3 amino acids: CASSSYGTSGGAYNIQYF. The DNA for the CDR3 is TGTGCCAGCAGTTCCTACGGGACTAGCGGGGGGGCATACAACATTCAGTACTTC.

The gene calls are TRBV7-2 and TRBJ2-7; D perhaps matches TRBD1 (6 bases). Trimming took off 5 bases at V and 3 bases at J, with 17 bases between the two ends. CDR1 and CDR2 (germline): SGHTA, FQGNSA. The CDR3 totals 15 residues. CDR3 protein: CASSGGHGNLYEQYF. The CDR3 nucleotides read TGTGCCAGCAGCGGGGGACACGGAAACCTCTACGAGCAGTACTTC.

The CDR3 sequence: CSVDTTGGYGYTF. CDR3 DNA: TGCAGCGTTGATACAACAGGGGGCTATGGCTACACCTTC. The V and J genes are TRBV29-1 and TRBJ1-2; 8 bases align to TRBD1. The CDR3 has 13 residues. Germline-derived CDR1 and CDR2 are SQVTM and ANQGSEA. V gave up 3 bases and J gave up 4 bases; unmatched junction bases: 4.

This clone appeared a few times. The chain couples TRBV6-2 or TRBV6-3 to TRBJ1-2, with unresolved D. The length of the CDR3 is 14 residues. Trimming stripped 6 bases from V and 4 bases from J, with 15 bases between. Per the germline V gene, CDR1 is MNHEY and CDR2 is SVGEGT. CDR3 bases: TGTGCCAGCAGACCTTTGACGGGTCTCTATGGCTACACCTTC. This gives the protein CASRPLTGLYGYTF.

The CDR3 spells CASSNKDYGYTF. In nucleotides, the CDR3 is TGTGCCAGTAGTAACAAAGACTATGGCTACACCTTC. The V gene is TRBV19, the J gene TRBJ1-2; D remains ambiguous. Trimming left V 4 bases short and J 3 bases short, with 6 bases between. The CDR3 sequence is 12 residues long. CDR1 and CDR2 (germline): LNHDA, SQIVND (reference sequence).

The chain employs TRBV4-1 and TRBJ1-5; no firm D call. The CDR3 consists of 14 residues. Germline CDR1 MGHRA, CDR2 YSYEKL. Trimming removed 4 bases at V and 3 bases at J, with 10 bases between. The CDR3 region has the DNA TGCGCCAGCAGCCGCCGGGAGAACAATCAGCCCCAGCATTTT. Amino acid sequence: CASSRRENNQPQHF.

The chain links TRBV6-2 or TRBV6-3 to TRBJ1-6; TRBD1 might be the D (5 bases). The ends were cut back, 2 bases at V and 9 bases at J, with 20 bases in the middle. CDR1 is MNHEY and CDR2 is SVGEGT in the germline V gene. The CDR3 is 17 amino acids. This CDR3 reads CASSYPVGHLDGSPLHF. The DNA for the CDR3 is TGTGCCAGCAGTTACCCGGTTGGACACCTAGATGGTTCACCCCTCCACTTT.

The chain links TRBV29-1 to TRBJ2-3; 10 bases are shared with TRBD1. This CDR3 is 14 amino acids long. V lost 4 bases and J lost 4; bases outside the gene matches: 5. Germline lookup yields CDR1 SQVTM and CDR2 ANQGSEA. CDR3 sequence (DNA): TGCAGCGTTGTTAGACAGGGGGCGGCAGATACGCAGTATTTT. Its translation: CSVVRQGAADTQYF.

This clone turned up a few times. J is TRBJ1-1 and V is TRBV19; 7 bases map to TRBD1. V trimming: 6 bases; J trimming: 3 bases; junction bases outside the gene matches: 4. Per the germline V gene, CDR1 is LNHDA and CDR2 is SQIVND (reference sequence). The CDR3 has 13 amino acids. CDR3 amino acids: CASSKDRDTEAFF. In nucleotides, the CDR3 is TGTGCCAGTAGCAAAGACAGGGACACTGAAGCTTTCTTT.